The subject of this entry is one T cell receptor (beta chain). The CDR3 totals 14 residues. Deletions cut 7 bases from V and 0 bases from J, with 11 bases between. Germline CDR1 SEHNR, CDR2 FQNEAQ (reference sequence). The sample belongs to a study of control samples from healthy donors and cancer patients. Method: immunoSEQ multiplex PCR; TCRdb's copy keeps in-frame clones and lacks some. The sample carries about 75,000 clones, 94% recorded once. The TCR comes from a woman aged 40 to 50 in good health. The sequencing input was blood. This chain links TRBV7-9 with TRBJ2-3; D may be TRBD2 (5 bases). DNA of the CDR3: TGTGCCAGCAAGAGGGCGGACAGCACAGATACGCAGTATTTT. Amino acids: CASKRADSTDTQYF.